Each of the 27 T cell receptor beta chains below was sequenced from the same sample in a study of T cell responses to AZD1222 COVID-19 vaccine. Sequencing was performed with immunoSEQ multiplex PCR; in TCRdb, only in-frame clones are kept and a portion is missing. The profile shows roughly 150,000 clones, around nine tenths of them singletons. The source material was peripheral blood, sampled 28 days after the second AZD1222 dose. The receptors derive from an adult who received the AZD1222 COVID-19 vaccine.

This clone was picked up one time. V usage is TRBV7-3 and J usage is TRBJ2-2, with unresolved D. CDR1 is SGHTA, CDR2 FQGTGA, per germline. This CDR3 has 13 amino acids. Between the trimmed V and J ends, which lost 3 bases and 4 bases, there was a span of 6 bases. The CDR3 DNA is TGTGCCAGCAGCTTGACTTCCACCGGGGAGCTGTTTTTT. Its translation: CASSLTSTGELFF.

J is TRBJ2-5 and V is TRBV18, with 7 bases aligning to TRBD2. The CDR3 loop spans 14 amino acids. Germline assignment: CDR1 KGHSH and CDR2 LQKENI. The junction had 5 bases not matched to a gene; V was cut back by 4 bases and J by 3 bases. The CDR3 DNA is TGTGCCAGCTCACGGTGGGCGGGAGAAGAGACCCAGTACTTC. Its translation: CASSRWAGEETQYF.

The chain employs TRBV19 and TRBJ1-1; possibly TRBD1 for D (6 bases). CDR1 is LNHDA and CDR2 is SQIVND in the germline V gene (reference sequence). V shed 3 bases and J shed 5 bases, with 16 bases lying between them. This CDR3 is built from 15 residues. The DNA for the CDR3 is TGTGCCAGTAGTATTGTAGGGGGTTTAGGGACTGAAGCTTTCTTT. Residues: CASSIVGGLGTEAFF.

The chain combines TRBV7-3 with TRBJ1-5, with a weak D call TRBD1 (5 bases). V was shortened by 2 bases and J by 1 base, with 6 bases between the two germline ends. This CDR3 contains 14 residues. Germline CDR1 reads SGHTA; CDR2 reads FQGTGA. CDR3 protein: CASSLQGSNQPQHF. CDR3 in DNA: TGTGCCAGCAGCTTACAGGGCAGCAATCAGCCCCAGCATTTT. The variable domain in full, completed from reference TRBV7-3 and TRBJ1-5, reads GAGVSQTPSNKVTEKGKYVELRCDPISGHTALYWYRQSLGQGPEFLIYFQGTGAADDSGLPNDRFFAVRPEGSVSTLKIQRTERGDSAVYLCASSLQGSNQPQHFGDGTRLSIL.

This chain uses TRBV29-1 with TRBJ1-2; 8 bases align to TRBD1. The length of the CDR3 is 13 residues. J was trimmed by 6 bases and V by 6 bases; bases with no gene match: 9. Germline CDR1 is SQVTM and CDR2 is ANQGSEA. The DNA for the CDR3 is TGCAGCGTCGGACAGGGTAGGTCCGATGGCTACACCTTC. Its translation: CSVGQGRSDGYTF.

The V gene is TRBV12-3 or TRBV12-4, the J gene TRBJ1-1; TRBD1 is a possible D gene (5 bases). The CDR3 is 13 residues long. Trimming left V 2 bases short and J 11 bases short, with 15 bases between. CDR3 sequence (DNA): TGTGCCAGCAGTTTAATCTGGGGGGAGTCGGCTTTCTTT. This gives the protein CASSLIWGESAFF.

This rearrangement joins TRBV7-2 to TRBJ2-5, with D maybe TRBD1 (6 bases). This CDR3 is built from 13 residues. V dropped 8 bases and J dropped 0 bases, with 10 bases sitting between them. CDR1 and CDR2 (germline): SGHTA, FQGNSA. CDR3 region: CASGGVYQETQYF. The CDR3 DNA is TGTGCCAGCGGGGGCGTGTACCAAGAGACCCAGTACTTC.

This sequence joins TRBV28 and TRBJ1-2; D perhaps matches TRBD1 (6 bases). This CDR3 is built from 14 residues. Germline CDR1 is MDHEN and CDR2 is SYDVKM. Trimming took 5 bases from V and 8 from J, leaving 18 bases between them. CDR3 residues: CASSQGTVRGGYTF. The DNA for the CDR3 is TGTGCCAGCAGTCAGGGGACGGTGAGAGGGGGCTACACCTTC.

J is TRBJ1-2 and V is TRBV29-1; 9 bases fit TRBD1. The CDR3 contains 16 residues. V shed 7 bases and J 0 bases; nucleotides not matched to a gene: 12. In germline, CDR1 is SQVTM, CDR2 ANQGSEA. For the CDR3, the DNA is TGCAGCGCCTTCGGGACAGGGAGTTATGCTAACTATGGCTACACCTTC. Translated, it gives CSAFGTGSYANYGYTF.

This clone came up once. The CDR3 coding sequence is TGTGCCACCAGTGGCCGATCTAGCGGGAGCTCCAATGAGCAGTTCTTC. Residues: CATSGRSSGSSNEQFF. The genes are TRBV24-1 and TRBJ2-1; 10 bases fit TRBD2. The CDR3 covers 16 residues. Germline assignment: CDR1 KGHDR and CDR2 SFDVKD. The V and J ends lost 5 bases and 6 bases, in that order; junction bases with no gene match: 9.

The V gene is TRBV3-1 (or the pseudogene TRBV3-2), the J gene TRBJ2-3; D uncertain. With 4 bases removed from V and 8 bases from J, the gap between germline ends came to 10 bases. CDR3 length: 12 residues. The germline V gene has CDR1 LGHDT and CDR2 YNNKEL (reference sequence). For the CDR3, the DNA is TGTGCCAGCAGCCCATTCCCTGGTACGCAGTATTTT. Its translation: CASSPFPGTQYF.

The CDR3 is CASSITNRRSLSEQYF. Written as DNA, the CDR3 is TGTGCCAGTAGTATAACCAACAGGAGAAGCCTTAGCGAGCAGTACTTC. The chain is built from TRBV19 and TRBJ2-7; maybe TRBD1 (5 bases). The CDR3 is 16 amino acids. V was trimmed by 2 bases and J by 6 bases, leaving 20 bases between them. CDR1 is LNHDA, CDR2 SQIVND, per germline (reference sequence).

V gene TRBV6-2 or TRBV6-3 combines with J gene TRBJ2-4, with D unclear. The CDR3 extends over 13 amino acids. The ends were cut back, 1 base at V and 7 bases at J, with 8 bases in the middle. Germline CDR1 and CDR2: MNHEY and SVGEGT. The CDR3 loop reads CASSYLSANIQYF. The CDR3 DNA reads as TGTGCCAGCAGTTACTTGTCAGCTAACATTCAGTACTTC.

The chain uses TRBV6-5 and TRBJ1-1; D is unclear. This CDR3 region has 13 residues. CDR1 is MNHEY and CDR2 is SVGAGI in the germline V gene. Trimming cost V 2 bases and J 0 bases, with 4 bases left between them. The CDR3: CASSYGMNTEAFF. The CDR3 bases are TGTGCCAGCAGTTACGGGATGAACACTGAAGCTTTCTTT.

The V call is TRBV2, the J call TRBJ1-2, with 8 bases aligning to TRBD1. V shed 6 bases and J 4 bases; nucleotides not matched to a gene: 7. The V gene's germline CDR1 is SNHLY and CDR2 FYNNEI. The CDR3 spans 14 residues. In DNA, the CDR3 is TGTGCCAGCAGCCTGGACAGGGAATTCTATGGCTACACCTTC. Its protein product is CASSLDREFYGYTF.

On this clone: One junction end disagrees with the germline gene, perhaps due to a read error. V and J are TRBV24-1 and TRBJ1-2; 9 bases are a match to TRBD1. Germline CDR1 and CDR2: KGHDR and SFDVKD. The CDR3 is made up of 19 amino acids. The CDR3 protein is CMLWVSSGQGPKCLYGYTF. The CDR3 DNA sequence: TGCATGTTATGGGTCTCCTCCGGACAGGGGCCAAAGTGCCTATATGGCTACACCTTC.

The rearrangement joins TRBV29-1 to TRBJ2-1, with 9 bases identical to TRBD2. Germline V gene data show CDR1 as SQVTM and CDR2 as ANQGSEA. The CDR3 runs to 13 residues. CDR3 in amino acids: CNLAGVHGNEQFF. CDR3 sequence (DNA): TGCAATTTAGCGGGAGTTCATGGCAATGAGCAGTTCTTC.

V and J are TRBV9 and TRBJ1-5; 7 bases line up with TRBD1. The CDR3 has 15 amino acids. Germline loops: CDR1 SGDLS, CDR2 YYNGEE. The V gene end was trimmed by 3 bases and the J gene end by 3 bases; junction bases not matched to a gene: 6. CDR3 loop: CASSDGTVNNQPQHF. The CDR3 DNA reads TGTGCCAGCAGCGACGGGACAGTCAACAATCAGCCCCAGCATTTT. Filled out from reference TRBV9 and TRBJ1-5, the complete variable domain reads DSGVTQTPKHLITATGQRVTLRCSPRSGDLSVYWYQQSLDQGLQFLIQYYNGEERAKGNILERFSAQQFPDLHSELNLSSLELGDSALYFCASSDGTVNNQPQHFGDGTRLSIL.

This clone was observed once. V and J are TRBV18 and TRBJ2-7; D is perhaps TRBD2 (5 bases). Germline V gene sequence: CDR1 KGHSH, CDR2 LQKENI. V dropped 0 bases and J dropped 3 bases, with 18 bases sitting between them. This CDR3 spans 17 amino acids. CDR3 nucleotide sequence: TGTGCCAGCTCACCACCGTTGAGGGCTGGGAGAGGCTACGAGCAGTACTTC. Its translation: CASSPPLRAGRGYEQYF.

Details on this clone: Other DNA sequences in this sample translate to the same CDR3. The V gene is TRBV18, the J gene TRBJ2-3; possible D gene TRBD1, 6 bases. CDR1 and CDR2 (germline): KGHSH, LQKENI. V was pared by 2 bases and J by 1 base, with 13 bases between. The CDR3 runs 16 residues. The CDR3 spells CASSPTGFGGTDTQYF. The CDR3 DNA sequence: TGTGCCAGCTCACCAACAGGGTTTGGGGGCACAGATACGCAGTATTTT. The full variable domain, completed using reference TRBV18 and TRBJ2-3, is NAGVMQNPRHLVRRRGQEARLRCSPMKGHSHVYWYRQLPEEGLKFMVYLQKENIIDESGMPKERFSAEFPKEGPSILRIQQVVRGDSAAYFCASSPTGFGGTDTQYFGPGTRLTVL.

J is TRBJ1-1 and V is TRBV6-1; D remains ambiguous. Trimming took off 2 bases at V and 7 bases at J, with 11 bases between the two ends. Germline lookup yields CDR1 MNHNS and CDR2 SASEGT. The CDR3 is 13 residues long. The chain's CDR3 is CASSESGSGEAFF. The CDR3 DNA reads as TGTGCCAGCAGTGAATCGGGTTCCGGTGAAGCTTTCTTT.

The chain has TRBV7-2 and TRBJ1-2; D gene ambiguous. The germline V and J ends were trimmed by 1 base and 3 bases, with 6 bases remaining between them. This CDR3 comprises 13 residues. Per germline, CDR1 SGHTA and CDR2 FQGNSA. CDR3 nucleotides: TGTGCCAGCAGCTTAGATCCGGACTATGGCTACACCTTC. As protein: CASSLDPDYGYTF.

V usage is TRBV5-1 and J usage is TRBJ2-4; 8 nucleotides agree with TRBD1. Trimming cost V 4 bases and J 5 bases; bases outside gene matches: 5. This CDR3 contains 14 residues. Germline values: CDR1 SGHRS, CDR2 YFSETQ. The CDR3 DNA reads as TGCGCCAGCAGCCGGGGGACAGGTCAAAACATTCAGTACTTC. Encoded protein: CASSRGTGQNIQYF. Full variable domain (missing parts from reference TRBV5-1 and TRBJ2-4): KAGVTQTPRYLIKTRGQQVTLSCSPISGHRSVSWYQQTPGQGLQFLFEYFSETQRNKGNFPGRFSGRQFSNSRSEMNVSTLELGDSALYLCASSRGTGQNIQYFGAGTRLSVL.

Only one count was recorded for this clone. This rearrangement joins TRBV7-8 to TRBJ2-5; possibly TRBD1 for D (6 bases). Germline V gene lookup returns CDR1 SGHVS and CDR2 FQNEAQ. The V end was cut by 2 bases, the J end by 3 bases, with 13 bases between. This CDR3 is built from 15 residues. The CDR3 loop is CASSLFDRREETQYF. CDR3 nucleotides: TGTGCCAGCAGCTTATTTGACAGGCGTGAAGAGACCCAGTACTTC.

This clone was picked up one time. The genes are TRBV9 and TRBJ1-1; D may be TRBD1 (6 bases). Germline CDR1 reads SGDLS; CDR2 reads YYNGEE. The CDR3 loop spans 17 amino acids. Trimming removed 0 bases at V and 10 bases at J, with 25 bases between. The CDR3 DNA is TGTGCCAGCAGCGTAGGGGACGAGGGGGTTTTGGTACGAGGAGCTTTCTTT. Its translation: CASSVGDEGVLVRGAFF.

Here the CDR3 DNA reads TGTGCCAGCACGGAGCGGGGGGCGGCGAACACCGGGGAGCTGTTTTTT. Protein: CASTERGAANTGELFF. The chain has TRBV2 and TRBJ2-2; TRBD2 agrees at 9 bases. Germline V lookup: CDR1 SNHLY, CDR2 FYNNEI. V shed 7 bases, J shed 0 bases, and the junction held 6 bases outside the gene matches. The length of the CDR3 is 16 residues.

The V call is TRBV9, the J call TRBJ1-5; D unresolved. V was cut by 0 bases and J by 7 bases, with 8 bases left in between. This CDR3 has 13 amino acids. Germline lookup yields CDR1 SGDLS and CDR2 YYNGEE. The CDR3 region is CASSVGGEQPQHF. The CDR3 coding sequence is TGTGCCAGCAGCGTAGGCGGGGAGCAGCCCCAGCATTTT.